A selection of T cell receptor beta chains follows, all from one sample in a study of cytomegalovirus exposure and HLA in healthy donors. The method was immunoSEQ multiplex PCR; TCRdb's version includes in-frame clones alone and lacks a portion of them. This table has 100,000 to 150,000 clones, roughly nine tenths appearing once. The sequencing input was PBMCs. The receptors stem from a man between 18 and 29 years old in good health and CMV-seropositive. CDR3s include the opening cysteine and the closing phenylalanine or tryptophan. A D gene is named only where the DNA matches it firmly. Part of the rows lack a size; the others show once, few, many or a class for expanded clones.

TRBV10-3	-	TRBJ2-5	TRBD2	TGTGCCATCGCGGGGGTAGAAGAGACCCAGTACTTC	CAIAGVEETQYF
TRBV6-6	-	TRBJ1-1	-	TGTGCCAGCAGTTACAGCCGGGGTGGGGACACTGAAGCTTTCTTT	CASSYSRGGDTEAFF
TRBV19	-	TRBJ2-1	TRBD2	TGTGCCAGTAGCGAATCGGGGGGCTCCTACAATGAGCAGTTCTTC	CASSESGGSYNEQFF
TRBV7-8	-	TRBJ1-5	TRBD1	TGTGCCAGCACCCGAGGAGACAGGGGCAATCAGCCCCAGCATTTT	CASTRGDRGNQPQHF
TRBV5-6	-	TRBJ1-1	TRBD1	TGTGCCAGCAGCCTAGACAGGGCTCCGGGAGCTTTCTTT	CASSLDRAPGAFF
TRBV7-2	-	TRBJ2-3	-	TGTGCCAGCAGCTTAGCGCGCACCACAGTTACAGATACGCAGTATTTT	CASSLARTTVTDTQYF
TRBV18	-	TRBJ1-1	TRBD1	TGTGCCAGCTCAGCCGGGACAGCGATTATGAACACTGAAGCTTTCTTT	CASSAGTAIMNTEAFF
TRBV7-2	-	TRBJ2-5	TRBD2	TGTGCCAGCAGCTTTAGCGGGGTTGAAGAGACCCAGTACTTC	CASSFSGVEETQYF
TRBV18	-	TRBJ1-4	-	TGTGCCAGTTCCGCGGGAAGAAGAGAAAAACTGTTTTTT	CASSAGRREKLFF
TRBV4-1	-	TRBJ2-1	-	TGCGCCAGCAGCCAGGAGGCCGCCTACAATGAGCAGTTCTTC	CASSQEAAYNEQFF
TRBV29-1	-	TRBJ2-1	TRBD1	TGCAGCGTTGAAGATTCGCAGCTCGAGGGGACAGGGTATCCAGGTGAGCAGTTCTTC	CSVEDSQLEGTGYPGEQFF
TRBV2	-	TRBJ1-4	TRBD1	TGTGCCAGCCGCCTCAGGGGGGCTAATGAAAAACTGTTTTTT	CASRLRGANEKLFF
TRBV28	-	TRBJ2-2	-	TGTGCCAGCAGACCGGAGGGAGCCGAGGGCACCGGGGAGCTGTTTTTT	CASRPEGAEGTGELFF
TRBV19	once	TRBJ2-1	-	TGTGCCCGCCCAGGACTCAACAATGAGCAGTTCTTC	CARPGLNNEQFF
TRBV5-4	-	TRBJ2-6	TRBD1	TGTGCCAGCGTGAGGACAGGGGGTACTGGGGCCAACGTCCTGACTTTC	CASVRTGGTGANVLTF
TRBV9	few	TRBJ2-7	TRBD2	TGTGCCAGCAGCGTCGGACTAGCGGGGGGCCGCTCCTACGAGCAGTACTTC	CASSVGLAGGRSYEQYF
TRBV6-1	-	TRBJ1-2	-	TGTGCCAGCAGTGAAACAGGGAATGGCTACACCTTC	CASSETGNGYTF
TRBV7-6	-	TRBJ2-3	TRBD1	TGTGCCAGCAGCTTACCTACACAGGGGGCAACAGATACGCAGTATTTT	CASSLPTQGATDTQYF
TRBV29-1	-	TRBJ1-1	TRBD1	TGCAGCGTTGATGGGGACAGATATCTTGAAGCTTTCTTT	CSVDGDRYLEAFF
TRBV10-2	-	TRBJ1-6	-	TGCGCCGGGGGCGACAGCTATAATTCACCCCTCCACTTT	CAGGDSYNSPLHF
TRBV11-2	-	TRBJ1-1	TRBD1	TGTGCCAGCAGCGTTCGGCCGGGACAGGGGGCCCAGAACACTGAAGCTTTCTTT	CASSVRPGQGAQNTEAFF
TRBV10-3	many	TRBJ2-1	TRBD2	TGTGCCATCAGTGACGAGCGGGGGGAAAACAATGAGCAGTTCTTC	CAISDERGENNEQFF
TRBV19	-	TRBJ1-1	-	TGTGCCAGTAGTACCGTGGACTGGGAAGCTTTCTTT	CASSTVDWEAFF
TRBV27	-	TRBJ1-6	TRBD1	TGTGCCAGCAGTTTATCGGACAGGTTTAATTCACCCCTCCACTTT	CASSLSDRFNSPLHF
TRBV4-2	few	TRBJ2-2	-	TGTGCCAGCAGCCAAGAGGCCACCGGGGAGCTGTTTTTT	CASSQEATGELFF
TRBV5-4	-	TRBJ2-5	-	TGTGCCAGCAGCTCGAAACAGGGACCAAAAGAGACCCAGTACTTC	CASSSKQGPKETQYF
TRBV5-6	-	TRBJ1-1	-	TGTGCCAGCAGCCCATTACAGGGAGTCAGCACTGAAGCTTTCTTT	CASSPLQGVSTEAFF
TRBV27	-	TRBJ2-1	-	TGTGCCAGCAGATCAAGACAATCAACCTACAATGAGCAGTTCTTC	CASRSRQSTYNEQFF
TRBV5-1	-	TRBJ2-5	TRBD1	TGCGCCAGCAGCTCTGGGGACAGGGGAAACCAAGAGACCCAGTACTTC	CASSSGDRGNQETQYF
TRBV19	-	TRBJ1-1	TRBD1	TGTGCCAGTAGTACAGGGGGACAAACTGAAGCTTTCTTT	CASSTGGQTEAFF
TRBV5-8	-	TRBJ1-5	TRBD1	TGTGCCAGCAGCACCCGGGACAGGGGCAATCAGCCCCAGCATTTT	CASSTRDRGNQPQHF
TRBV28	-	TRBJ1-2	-	TGTGCCAGCAGTTACGCCGGGGAGGGGAATGGCTACACCTTC	CASSYAGEGNGYTF
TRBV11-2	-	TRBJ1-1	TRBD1	TGTGCCAGCAGCTCTCTTGACAGGGGGGGCACTGAAGCTTTCTTT	CASSSLDRGGTEAFF
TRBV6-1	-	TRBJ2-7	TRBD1	TGTGCCAGCAGGACAGGGGGAATGGACGAGCAGTACTTC	CASRTGGMDEQYF
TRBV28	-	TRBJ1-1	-	TGTGCCAGCAGCTCCCCGACCGGACAACCGGACCCGATGAACACTGAAGCTTTCTTT	CASSSPTGQPDPMNTEAFF
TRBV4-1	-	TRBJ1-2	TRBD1	TGCGCCAGCAGCCAAGCTCCAGGGGGCGGCTATGGCTACACCTTC	CASSQAPGGGYGYTF